Listed below are T cell receptor beta chains from one sample, sequenced in a study of T cell changes during pregnancy in multiple sclerosis. Only in-frame clones appear in the TCRdb table, and some are missing; sequencing was by immunoSEQ multiplex PCR. Of about 130,000 clones listed, 95% to 98% are singletons. Sequencing used peripheral blood, obtained after pregnancy. The receptors stem from a female donor with multiple sclerosis, enrolled in a pregnancy study. Both conserved end residues are part of each CDR3. A D gene is named only where the DNA matches it firmly. Only some rows state a clone size, as once, few, many or a class for expanded clones.

J gene,D gene,clone size,V gene,CDR3 DNA,CDR3 protein
TRBJ2-1,TRBD2,-,TRBV7-3,TGTGCCAGCAGCTTCGGGGGGTGGGAGCAGTTCTTC,CASSFGGWEQFF
TRBJ2-1,TRBD2,once,TRBV19,TGTGCCAGTAGAGGGACTAGCGGGAGATACAATGAGCAGTTCTTC,CASRGTSGRYNEQFF
TRBJ2-7,-,-,TRBV4-1,TGCGCCAGCAGCCAAGAGTGGGGGGGCGGTTACGGGCAGTACTTC,CASSQEWGGGYGQYF
TRBJ2-1,-,-,TRBV18,TGTGCCAGCTCACCAAAAGCTGGCGGCGACTACAATGAGCAGTTCTTC,CASSPKAGGDYNEQFF
TRBJ2-5,-,-,TRBV5-6,TGTGCCAGCAGCGGGGACACAGAGACCCAGTACTTC,CASSGDTETQYF
TRBJ2-5,TRBD2,-,TRBV19,TGTGCCAGTAGTATAGCAAGCGGGGCAAAAAGGACCCAGTACTTC,CASSIASGAKRTQYF
TRBJ2-1,TRBD2,once,TRBV5-1,TGCGCCAGCAGCTTGGTAGCGGGTCCCTACAATGAGCAGTTCTTC,CASSLVAGPYNEQFF
TRBJ2-5,TRBD1,-,TRBV15,TGTGCCACCAGCAGAGATCCGGGACAGAGAGAGACCCAGTACTTC,CATSRDPGQRETQYF
TRBJ2-1,-,-,TRBV4-2,TGTGCCAGCAGCCCACGAAGCGGAGGGGCCGAATACAATGAGCAGTTCTTC,CASSPRSGGAEYNEQFF
TRBJ2-3,-,-,TRBV9,TGTGCCAGCGGCCGTAGTGGAGGGGGCACAGATACGCAGTATTTT,CASGRSGGGTDTQYF
TRBJ1-2,-,-,TRBV14,TGTGCCAGCAGACGCTCAGGGGTAAACTATGGCTACACCTTC,CASRRSGVNYGYTF
TRBJ1-2,-,-,TRBV28,TGTGCCAGCACCATGGGACAATCCCATGGCTACACCTTC,CASTMGQSHGYTF
TRBJ2-2,TRBD1,-,TRBV6-1,TGTGCCAGCAGTGCAGGGGGCGGGCAAGCCGGGGAGCTGTTTTTT,CASSAGGGQAGELFF
TRBJ2-1,-,-,TRBV4-2,TGTGCCAGCAGCCAAGATGTAGATAATGAGCAGTTCTTC,CASSQDVDNEQFF
TRBJ2-7,-,-,TRBV5-1,TGCGCCAGCAGCTTGGAGGCAGGGAATGCCTACGAGCAGTACTTC,CASSLEAGNAYEQYF
TRBJ2-3,-,-,TRBV14,TGTGCCAGCAGCCAGACTGAGGCTTCGGGGACGCAGTATTTT,CASSQTEASGTQYF
TRBJ2-7,-,-,TRBV5-1,TGCGCCAGCAGCTTTGGCGGGGAGCAGTACTTC,CASSFGGEQYF
TRBJ2-7,TRBD2,-,TRBV7-2,TGTGCCAGCAGCTTACGGGGTGGGGGGGGAGTGGTCTACGAGCAGTACTTC,CASSLRGGGGVVYEQYF
TRBJ2-2,TRBD1,-,TRBV19,TGTGCCAGTAGCGGGACAGGTTACACCGGGGAGCTGTTTTTT,CASSGTGYTGELFF
TRBJ2-5,-,-,TRBV7-2,TGTGCCAGCAGCCCCACATTCCGCTCGTACCAAGAGACCCAGTACTTC,CASSPTFRSYQETQYF
TRBJ1-2,TRBD1,-,TRBV27,TGTGCCAGCAGTTCATATTACGGGGACAGGGTGATTAGGTATGGCTACACCTTC,CASSSYYGDRVIRYGYTF
TRBJ1-1,-,-,TRBV6-6,TGTGCCAGCAGTTACTCGACTGGGACAAAGATGGAAGCTTTCTTT,CASSYSTGTKMEAFF
TRBJ2-5,TRBD1,once,TRBV28,TGTGCCAGCAGTCCGGCGACAGGGATGGAGACCCAGTACTTC,CASSPATGMETQYF
TRBJ2-1,-,-,TRBV10-3,TGTGCCATCCGGCCGGGGAGCCAGCTTGGAAATGAGCAGTTCTTC,CAIRPGSQLGNEQFF
TRBJ1-1,-,-,TRBV28,TGTGCCAGTAGAATTGGGGCCACTGAAGCTTTCTTT,CASRIGATEAFF
TRBJ1-1,-,-,TRBV19,TGTGCCAGTAGTATCAACCTGGCCCTGAACACTGAAGCTTTCTTT,CASSINLALNTEAFF
TRBJ2-1,TRBD2,-,TRBV7-2,TGTGCCAGCAGCCTGCGGACTAGCATGGATGAGCAGTTCTTC,CASSLRTSMDEQFF